Each of the 17 T cell receptor beta chains below was sequenced from the same sample in a study of T cell responses to AZD1222 COVID-19 vaccine. Assay: immunoSEQ multiplex PCR; the TCRdb copy retains only in-frame clones and omits some. The sample contains about 150,000 clones, around 90% of which appear only once. Source: peripheral blood, taken 28 days after the second AZD1222 dose. All receptors come from an adult who received the AZD1222 COVID-19 vaccine.

The chain carries TRBV27 and TRBJ2-7; 7 positions match TRBD2. After removal of 5 bases from V and 3 bases from J, the junction contained 10 bases not matched to a gene. Germline V lookup: CDR1 MNHEY, CDR2 SMNVEV (reference sequence). The CDR3 is made up of 15 amino acids. The CDR3 loop reads CASSPQGLTIYEQYF. The CDR3 coding sequence is TGTGCCAGCAGTCCCCAGGGACTAACTATCTACGAGCAGTACTTC.

The chain carries TRBV5-6 and TRBJ1-2, with no clear D. This CDR3 contains 15 residues. V was pared by 1 base and J by 2 bases, with 12 bases between. Germline V gene data show CDR1 as SGHDT and CDR2 as YYEEEE. CDR3 in DNA: TGTGCCAGCAGCTTGCCTGGGAGGTGGAACTATGGCTACACCTTC. It specifies CASSLPGRWNYGYTF.

The rearrangement uses TRBV5-6 and TRBJ2-7; no reliable D call. Germline-derived CDR1 and CDR2 are SGHDT and YYEEEE. Trimming took 0 bases from V and 2 from J, leaving 6 bases between them. CDR3 length: 13 amino acids. CDR3 coding DNA: TGTGCCAGCAGCTTGGTCAGAACCTACGAGCAGTACTTC. It translates to CASSLVRTYEQYF.

V usage is TRBV5-4 and J usage is TRBJ2-2; TRBD2 matches 7 bases. The CDR3 covers 16 residues. V gave up 4 bases and J gave up 6 bases; unmatched junction bases: 12. CDR1 and CDR2 from the germline V gene are SGHNT and YYREEE (reference sequence). This CDR3 reads CASSPGGLPLPGELFF. In DNA form, the CDR3 reads TGTGCCAGCAGCCCGGGGGGACTACCACTCCCCGGGGAGCTGTTTTTT.

The chain links TRBV7-8 to TRBJ2-7, with 8 bases fitting TRBD1. The CDR3 is made up of 15 amino acids. V lost 3 bases and J lost 5; bases outside the gene matches: 9. Germline loops: CDR1 SGHVS, CDR2 FQNEAQ. CDR3 sequence: CASSFRDRGSHEQYF. CDR3 nucleotides: TGTGCCAGCAGCTTCCGCGACAGGGGATCCCACGAGCAGTACTTC.

V and J are TRBV4-1 and TRBJ1-1; D uncertain. The CDR3 spans 15 residues. Trimming left V 4 bases short and J 0 bases short, with 12 bases between. Germline loops: CDR1 MGHRA, CDR2 YSYEKL. Here the CDR3 reads CASSPRFGMNTEAFF. The CDR3 coding sequence is TGCGCCAGCAGCCCAAGGTTCGGCATGAACACTGAAGCTTTCTTT.

The chain couples TRBV27 to TRBJ1-1, with D possibly matching TRBD1 (6 bases). Trimming stripped 3 bases from V and 8 bases from J, with 10 bases between. Germline CDR1 is MNHEY and CDR2 is SMNVEV (reference sequence). The CDR3 sequence is 12 residues long. CDR3 protein: CASSFPGGEAFF. The DNA for the CDR3 is TGTGCCAGCAGTTTTCCGGGGGGCGAAGCTTTCTTT.

The rearrangement joins TRBV5-1 to TRBJ1-2; D gene unclear. Trimming left V 0 bases short and J 4 bases short, with 10 bases between. The V gene's germline CDR1 is SGHRS and CDR2 YFSETQ. The CDR3 runs 14 residues. CDR3 nucleotide sequence: TGCGCCAGCAGCTTGGATTCCAGCCTCTATGGCTACACCTTC. Its protein product is CASSLDSSLYGYTF.

The chain employs TRBV4-2 and TRBJ2-7; no definite D call. V shed 0 bases and J shed 9 bases, with 21 bases lying between them. The CDR3 runs to 16 residues. CDR1 is LGHNA and CDR2 is YNFKEQ in the germline V gene. The CDR3 nucleotides read TGTGCCAGCAGCCAAGAAGTAGGGAACATCTTACCGGGGCAGTACTTC. Its translation: CASSQEVGNILPGQYF.

This clone was seen only a few times. The rearrangement joins TRBV27 to TRBJ1-5; no clear D. Germline loops: CDR1 MNHEY, CDR2 SMNVEV (reference sequence). With 0 bases removed from V and 0 bases from J, the gap between germline ends came to 6 bases. The CDR3 has 15 amino acids. CDR3 region: CASSLSAVSNQPQHF. The CDR3 DNA is TGTGCCAGCAGTTTATCGGCTGTTAGCAATCAGCCCCAGCATTTT.

This chain links TRBV14 with TRBJ1-1; a weak D match, TRBD1 (5 bases). The CDR3 covers 17 residues. CDR1 and CDR2 from the germline V gene are SGHDN and FVKESK. V dropped 0 bases and J dropped 7 bases, with 21 bases sitting between them. CDR3 nucleotides: TGTGCCAGCAGCCAAGATTCTAGGGGACTGCTAGCTGGTGAAGCTTTCTTT. It yields the protein CASSQDSRGLLAGEAFF.

V usage is TRBV11-2 and J usage is TRBJ2-6; no firm D call. V was pared by 3 bases and J by 0 bases, with 15 bases between. Germline-derived CDR1 and CDR2 are SGHAT and FQNNGV. This CDR3 comprises 18 residues. In nucleotides, the CDR3 is TGTGCCAGCAGCTTCCCGGACGGCCCCCGCTCTGGGGCCAACGTCCTGACTTTC. The encoded protein is CASSFPDGPRSGANVLTF.

The chain combines TRBV10-2 with TRBJ2-7; D is perhaps TRBD1 (5 bases). Trimming took off 6 bases at V and 1 base at J, with 7 bases between the two ends. This CDR3 has 12 amino acids. In germline, CDR1 is WSHSY, CDR2 SAAADI. CDR3 in amino acids: CASSHRSYEQYF. Written as DNA, the CDR3 is TGCGCCAGCAGCCACAGGTCCTACGAGCAGTACTTC.

The chain employs TRBV5-6 and TRBJ2-1; no definite D call. The CDR3 is 17 residues long. Germline V gene data show CDR1 as SGHDT and CDR2 as YYEEEE. V was pared by 4 bases and J by 0 bases, with 17 bases between. The CDR3: CASSPSLRATSYNEQFF. Written as DNA, the CDR3 is TGTGCCAGCAGCCCATCCTTGAGAGCGACCTCCTACAATGAGCAGTTCTTC.

The CDR3 region has the DNA TGTGCCAGCAGGCGAAAGATTTTCAGGGGAAAAAACACCGGGGAGCTGTTTTTT. Protein product: CASRRKIFRGKNTGELFF. The chain joins TRBV6-6 to TRBJ2-2; a weak D match, TRBD1 (6 bases). V lost 6 bases and J lost 2, with 22 bases in between. Germline CDR1 reads MNHNY; CDR2 reads SVGAGI (reference sequence). The CDR3 consists of 18 residues.

The chain has TRBV10-3 and TRBJ1-2; the match to TRBD1 covers 11 bases. V lost 5 bases and J lost 5; bases outside the gene matches: 7. Germline CDR1 reads ENHRY; CDR2 reads SYGVKD. The CDR3 sequence is 15 residues long. The CDR3 sequence: CAISLDRGLGYGYTF. DNA of the CDR3: TGTGCCATCAGTCTGGACAGGGGGCTTGGGTATGGCTACACCTTC.

The chain links TRBV19 to TRBJ1-1; D not certain. CDR3 size: 14 residues. Looked up from germline, CDR1 is LNHDA and CDR2 is SQIVND (reference sequence). V lost 5 bases and J 0 bases, leaving 10 bases between the germline ends. The CDR3: CASSARIMNTEAFF. In nucleotides, the CDR3 is TGTGCCAGTAGTGCTAGGATCATGAACACTGAAGCTTTCTTT.